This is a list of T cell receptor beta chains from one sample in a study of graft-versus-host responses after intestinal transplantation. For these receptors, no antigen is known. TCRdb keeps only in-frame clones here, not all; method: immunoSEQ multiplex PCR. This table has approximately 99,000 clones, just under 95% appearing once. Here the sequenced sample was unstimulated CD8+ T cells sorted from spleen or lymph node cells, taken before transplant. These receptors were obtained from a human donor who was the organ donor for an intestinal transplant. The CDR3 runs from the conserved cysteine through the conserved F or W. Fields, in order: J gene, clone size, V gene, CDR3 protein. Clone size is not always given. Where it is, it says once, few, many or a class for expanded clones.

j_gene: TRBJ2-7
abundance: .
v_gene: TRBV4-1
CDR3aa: CASSQFIAAVTYEQYF

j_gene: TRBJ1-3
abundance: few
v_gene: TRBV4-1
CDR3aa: CASSQDHPRQPLATIYF

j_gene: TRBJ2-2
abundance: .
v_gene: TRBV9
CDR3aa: CASSVEWTSGENTGELFF

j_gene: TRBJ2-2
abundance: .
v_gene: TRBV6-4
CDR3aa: CASTDTILGGELFF

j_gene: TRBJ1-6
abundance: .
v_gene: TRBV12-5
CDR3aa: CASGLDRHNSPLHF

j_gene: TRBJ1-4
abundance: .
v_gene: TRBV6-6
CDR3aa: CASSYPDKGHNEKLFF

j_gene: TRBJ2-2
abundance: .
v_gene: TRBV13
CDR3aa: CASSLGGQGGYSGELFF

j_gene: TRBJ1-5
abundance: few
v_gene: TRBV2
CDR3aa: CASSVNPRTVSNQPQHF

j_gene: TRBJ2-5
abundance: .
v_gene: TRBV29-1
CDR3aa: CSEEGTSGEIRASKVEETQYF

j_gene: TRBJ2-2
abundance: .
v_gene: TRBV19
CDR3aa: CASSIAGGTGELFF

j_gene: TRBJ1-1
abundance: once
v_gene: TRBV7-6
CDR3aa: CASSPHQGTEAFF

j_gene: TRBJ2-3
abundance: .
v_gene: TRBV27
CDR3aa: CASAGTGEPTDTQYF

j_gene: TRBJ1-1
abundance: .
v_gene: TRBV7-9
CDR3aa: CASSLDGTEAFF

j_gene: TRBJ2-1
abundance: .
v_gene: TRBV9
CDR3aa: CASSVTKMTSGSRNEQFF

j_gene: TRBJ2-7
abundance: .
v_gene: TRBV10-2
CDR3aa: CASSLLAWENYEQYF

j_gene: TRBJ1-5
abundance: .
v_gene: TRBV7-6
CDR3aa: CASSLDWSQPQHF

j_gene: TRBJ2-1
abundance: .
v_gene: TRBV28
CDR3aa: CASTPPVGNEQFF

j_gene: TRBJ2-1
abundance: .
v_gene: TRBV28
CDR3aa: CASSSVNQLAGHNEQFF

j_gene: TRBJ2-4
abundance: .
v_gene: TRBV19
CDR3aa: CASKRTSRGTLAKNIQYF

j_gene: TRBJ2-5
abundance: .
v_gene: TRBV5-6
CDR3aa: CASSLSPGYQETQYF

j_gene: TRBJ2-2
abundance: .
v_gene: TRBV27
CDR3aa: CASSPVNTGELFF

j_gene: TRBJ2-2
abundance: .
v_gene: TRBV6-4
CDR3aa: CASSRTGGATGELFF